The 7 T cell receptor beta chains below all came from one sample that was sequenced in a study of blood T cell repertoires in COVID-19. Generated by immunoSEQ multiplex PCR, the TCRdb table keeps only in-frame clones and is missing some. The sample yields roughly 260,000 clones, around 86% seen once. The sequenced sample consisted of peripheral blood. These receptors were taken from a man aged 40-55 years who had recovered from COVID-19.

The chain employs TRBV19 and TRBJ1-2, with 11 bases that match TRBD1. Trimming removed 3 bases from V and 4 bases from J; junction bases left unmatched: 10. CDR1 is LNHDA and CDR2 is SQIVND in the germline V gene (reference sequence). The length of the CDR3 is 17 residues. The CDR3 nucleotides are TGTGCCAGTAGTATCCGGGACAGGGGGACTGGTGGCTATGGCTACACCTTC. Translation: CASSIRDRGTGGYGYTF.

This chain connects TRBV2 to TRBJ2-1; TRBD2 aligns across 14 bases. The junction had 6 bases not matched to a gene; V was cut back by 5 bases and J by 6 bases. CDR3 length: 16 residues. Per the germline V gene, CDR1 is SNHLY and CDR2 is FYNNEI. Here the CDR3 DNA reads TGTGCCAGCAGTCCAAGACTAGCGGGGGGGTTCAATGAGCAGTTCTTC. Its protein product is CASSPRLAGGFNEQFF.

The rearrangement uses TRBV27 and TRBJ2-7, with 9 positions matching TRBD1. The CDR3 covers 16 residues. Looked up from germline, CDR1 is MNHEY and CDR2 is SMNVEV (reference sequence). The ends lost 5 bases at V and 3 bases at J; junction bases unmatched: 11. The DNA of the CDR3 is TGTGCCAGCAGTGCCCTGGGGGACAGGGAGCACTACGAGCAGTACTTC. This sequence encodes CASSALGDREHYEQYF.

The chain uses TRBV7-9 and TRBJ1-1; 9 bases are a match to TRBD1. The CDR3 is 15 residues long. Looked up from germline, CDR1 is SEHNR and CDR2 is FQNEAQ (reference sequence). Trimming at V came to 2 bases and at J to 1 base, leaving 2 bases not matched to a gene. CDR3 sequence reads: CASSLQTGGNTEAFF. The CDR3 coding sequence is TGTGCCAGCAGCTTACAGACAGGGGGGAACACTGAAGCTTTCTTT.

The chain combines TRBV3-1 (or the pseudogene TRBV3-2) with TRBJ2-1; D uncertain. Germline lookup yields CDR1 LGHDT and CDR2 YNNKEL (reference sequence). CDR3 length equals 12 residues. V was pared by 4 bases and J by 3 bases, with 4 bases between. The CDR3 loop reads CASSPYYNEQFF. CDR3 DNA: TGTGCCAGCAGCCCTTACTACAATGAGCAGTTCTTC.

The chain carries TRBV4-2 and TRBJ2-6; 12 nucleotides line up with TRBD1. With 0 bases clipped from V and 0 bases from J, the junction kept 3 bases outside the gene matches. CDR3 length equals 19 residues. Per germline, CDR1 LGHNA and CDR2 YNFKEQ. The CDR3 here is CASSQDRDRGRSGANVLTF. The CDR3 DNA follows: TGTGCCAGCAGCCAAGACCGGGACAGGGGGCGCTCTGGGGCCAACGTCCTGACTTTC.

CDR3 sequence reads: CASSTGTGRFWTNEKLFF. CDR3 coding DNA: TGTGCCAGCAGTACAGGGACAGGAAGATTCTGGACTAATGAAAAACTGTTTTTT. The J gene is TRBJ1-4, the V gene TRBV2; 8 nucleotides match TRBD1. Germline CDR1 is SNHLY and CDR2 is FYNNEI. The length of the CDR3 is 18 residues. V lost 5 bases and J lost 2; bases outside the gene matches: 13.